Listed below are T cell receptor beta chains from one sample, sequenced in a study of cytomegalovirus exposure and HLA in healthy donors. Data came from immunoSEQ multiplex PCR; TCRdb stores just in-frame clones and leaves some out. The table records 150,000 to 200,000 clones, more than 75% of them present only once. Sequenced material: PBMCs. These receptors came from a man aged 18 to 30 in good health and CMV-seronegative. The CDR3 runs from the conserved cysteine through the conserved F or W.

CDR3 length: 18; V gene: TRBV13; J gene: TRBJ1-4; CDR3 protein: CASSGTGTGRATNEKLFF
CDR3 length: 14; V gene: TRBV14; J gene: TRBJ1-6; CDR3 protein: CASSRAHYNSPLHF
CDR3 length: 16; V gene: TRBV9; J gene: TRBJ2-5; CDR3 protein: CASSFPGTGNQETQYF
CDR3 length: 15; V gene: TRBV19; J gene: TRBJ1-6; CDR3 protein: CASQISDRFNSPLHF
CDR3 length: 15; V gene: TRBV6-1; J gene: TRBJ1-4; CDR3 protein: CASSDRGVGNEKLFF
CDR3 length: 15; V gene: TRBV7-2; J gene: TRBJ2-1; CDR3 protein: CASSFLAGGGNEQFF
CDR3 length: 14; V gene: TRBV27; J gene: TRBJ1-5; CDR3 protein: CATSPGFENQPQHF
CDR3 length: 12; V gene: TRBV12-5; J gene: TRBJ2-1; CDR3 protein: CASGPGTGEQFF
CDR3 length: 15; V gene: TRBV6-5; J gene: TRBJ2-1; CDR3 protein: CASSYSTSGGYEQFF
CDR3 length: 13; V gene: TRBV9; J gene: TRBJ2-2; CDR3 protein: CASSVLGAGELFF
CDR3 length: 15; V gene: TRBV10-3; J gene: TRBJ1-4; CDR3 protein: CAISLRTGEDEKLFF
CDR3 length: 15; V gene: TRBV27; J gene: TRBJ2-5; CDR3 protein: CASSAAGGGYGTQYF
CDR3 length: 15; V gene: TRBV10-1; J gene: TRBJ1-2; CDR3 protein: CASSESPGDLYGYTF
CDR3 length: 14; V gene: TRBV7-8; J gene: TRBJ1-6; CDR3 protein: CASSRGTGNGILHF
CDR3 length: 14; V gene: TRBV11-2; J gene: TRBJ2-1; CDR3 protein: CASNPGGPNNEQFF
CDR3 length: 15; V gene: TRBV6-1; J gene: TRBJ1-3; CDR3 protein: CASSEATDSGNTIYF
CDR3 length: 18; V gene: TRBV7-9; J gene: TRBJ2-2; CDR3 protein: CASSLPSALKSNTGELFF
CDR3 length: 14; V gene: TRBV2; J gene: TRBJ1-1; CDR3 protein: CASSEVTGGTEAFF
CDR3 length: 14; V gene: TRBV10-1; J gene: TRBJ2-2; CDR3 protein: CASRGDTPTGELFF
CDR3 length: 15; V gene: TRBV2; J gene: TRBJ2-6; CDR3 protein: CASLPEHSGANVLTF
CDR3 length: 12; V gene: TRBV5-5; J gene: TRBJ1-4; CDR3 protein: CASRVSNEKLFF
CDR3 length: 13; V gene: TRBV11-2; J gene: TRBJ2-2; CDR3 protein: CASSLEGGGELFF
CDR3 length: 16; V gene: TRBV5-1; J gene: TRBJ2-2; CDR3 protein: CASSLGVAGNTGELFF
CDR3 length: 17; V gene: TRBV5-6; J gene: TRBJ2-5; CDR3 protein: CASSLEGGGRIQETQYF
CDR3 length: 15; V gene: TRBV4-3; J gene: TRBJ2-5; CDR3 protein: CASTPGSGTGETQYF
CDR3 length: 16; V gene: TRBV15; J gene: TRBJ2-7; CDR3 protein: CATSRDRLAGAYEQYF
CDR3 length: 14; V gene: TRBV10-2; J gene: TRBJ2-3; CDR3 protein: CASSEISGGDTQYF
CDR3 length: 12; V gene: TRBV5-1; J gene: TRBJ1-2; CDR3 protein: CASSLAGYGYTF
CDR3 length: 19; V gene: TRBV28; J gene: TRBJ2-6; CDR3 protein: CASSLGYGGTSSGANVLTF
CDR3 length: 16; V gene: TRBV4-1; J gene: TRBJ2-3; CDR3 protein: CASSQAGLALTDTQYF
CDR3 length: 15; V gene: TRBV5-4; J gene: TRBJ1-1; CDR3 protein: CASRGTGGAGPEAFF
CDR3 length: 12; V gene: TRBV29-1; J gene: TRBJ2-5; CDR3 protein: CSVGTGGETQYF
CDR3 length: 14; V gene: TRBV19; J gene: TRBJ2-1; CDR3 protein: CASSVGQGSNEQFF
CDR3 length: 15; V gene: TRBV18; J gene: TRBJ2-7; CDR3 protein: CASSAGTSGSYEQYF
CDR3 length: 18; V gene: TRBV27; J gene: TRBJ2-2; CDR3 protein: CASSLEGITGWGTGELFF
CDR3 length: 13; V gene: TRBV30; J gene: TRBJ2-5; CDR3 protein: CAWSRGTRETQYF
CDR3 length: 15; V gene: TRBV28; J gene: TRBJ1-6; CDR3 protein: CASSPLGGQLSPLHF
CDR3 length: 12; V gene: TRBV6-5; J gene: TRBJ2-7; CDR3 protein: CASQGSSYEQYF
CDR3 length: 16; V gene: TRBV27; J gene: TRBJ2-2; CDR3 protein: CASSLVGTRNTGELFF
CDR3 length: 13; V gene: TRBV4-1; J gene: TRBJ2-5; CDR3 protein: CASSQDLVETQYF
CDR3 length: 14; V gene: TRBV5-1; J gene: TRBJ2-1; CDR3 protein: CASSYSGSGDEQFF
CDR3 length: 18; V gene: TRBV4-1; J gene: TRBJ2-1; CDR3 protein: CASSQGRVGRDRWNEQFF
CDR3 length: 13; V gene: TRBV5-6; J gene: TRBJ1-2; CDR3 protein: CASSLDRYYGYTF
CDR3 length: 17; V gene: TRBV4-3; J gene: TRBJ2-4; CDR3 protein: CASSQDKSGVGENIQYF
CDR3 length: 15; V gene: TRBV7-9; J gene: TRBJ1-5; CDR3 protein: CASSLVGAADQPQHF
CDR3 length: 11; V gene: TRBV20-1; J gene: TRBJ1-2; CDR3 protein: CSAGQGMGYTF
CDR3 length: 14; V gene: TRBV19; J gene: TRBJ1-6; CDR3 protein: CASTNGPRDSPLHF
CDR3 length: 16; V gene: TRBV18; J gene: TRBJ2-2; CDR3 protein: CASSPPGQLNTGELFF
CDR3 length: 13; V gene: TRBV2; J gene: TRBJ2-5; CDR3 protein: CASLGAVIETQYF
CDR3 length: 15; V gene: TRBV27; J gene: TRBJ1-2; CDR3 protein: CASSLSADSYYGYTF